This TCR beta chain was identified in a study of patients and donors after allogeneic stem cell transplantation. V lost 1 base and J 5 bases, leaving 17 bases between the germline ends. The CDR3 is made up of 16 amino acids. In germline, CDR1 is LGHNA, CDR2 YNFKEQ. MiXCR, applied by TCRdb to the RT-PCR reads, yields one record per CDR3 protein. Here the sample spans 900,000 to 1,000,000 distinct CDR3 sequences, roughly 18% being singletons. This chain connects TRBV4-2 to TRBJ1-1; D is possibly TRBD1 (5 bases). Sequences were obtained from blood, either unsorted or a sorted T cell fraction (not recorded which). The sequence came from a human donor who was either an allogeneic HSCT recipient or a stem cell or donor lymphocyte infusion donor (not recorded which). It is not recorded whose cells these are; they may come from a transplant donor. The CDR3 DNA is TGTGCCAGCAGCCAAGGGTTCGGCAGGGAGGAAACTGAAGCTTTCTTT. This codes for CASSQGFGREETEAFF.